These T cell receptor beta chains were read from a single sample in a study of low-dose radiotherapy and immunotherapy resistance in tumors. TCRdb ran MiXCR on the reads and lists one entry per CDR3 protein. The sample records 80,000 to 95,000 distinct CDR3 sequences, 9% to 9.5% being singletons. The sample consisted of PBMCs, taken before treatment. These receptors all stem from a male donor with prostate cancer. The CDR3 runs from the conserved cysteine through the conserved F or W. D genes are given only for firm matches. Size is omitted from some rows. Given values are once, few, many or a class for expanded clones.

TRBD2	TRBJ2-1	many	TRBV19	CASSIVPSGRLHNEQFF	TGTGCCAGTAGTATAGTACCCAGCGGGAGGCTCCACAATGAGCAGTTCTTC
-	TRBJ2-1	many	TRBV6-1	CASTAGQLNRNEQFF	TGTGCCAGCACCGCGGGACAGCTAAATCGGAATGAGCAGTTCTTC
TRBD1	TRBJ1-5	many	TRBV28	CASSLAGGGNQPQHF	TGTGCCAGCAGTTTGGCAGGGGGCGGCAATCAGCCCCAGCATTTT
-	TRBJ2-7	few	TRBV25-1	CASSKTGTPAVQYF	TGTGCCAGCAGCAAGACCGGGACACCAGCCGTGCAGTACTTC
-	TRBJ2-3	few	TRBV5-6	CASSLGRIDADTQYF	TGTGCCAGCAGCTTGGGACGAATTGACGCAGATACGCAGTATTTT
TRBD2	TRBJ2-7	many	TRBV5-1	CASSPGTSGDFEQYF	TGCGCCAGCAGCCCCGGGACTAGCGGGGATTTCGAGCAGTACTTC
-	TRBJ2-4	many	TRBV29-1	CSVGEGNIQYF	TGCAGCGTCGGAGAAGGGAACATTCAGTACTTC
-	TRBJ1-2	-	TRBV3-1	CASSQDRTFFAYTF	TGTGCCAGCAGCCAAGACAGGACCTTTTTTGCCTACACCTTC
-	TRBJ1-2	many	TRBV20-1	CSAKAGRPSNGYTF	TGCAGTGCTAAGGCGGGACGGCCGAGCAATGGCTACACCTTC
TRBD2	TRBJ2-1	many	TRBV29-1	CSVEDSGTSGSDEQFF	TGCAGCGTTGAAGATTCCGGGACTAGCGGGAGTGATGAGCAGTTCTTC
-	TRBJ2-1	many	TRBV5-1	CASSLGQDYNEQFF	TGCGCCAGCAGCTTGGGACAGGACTACAATGAGCAGTTCTTC
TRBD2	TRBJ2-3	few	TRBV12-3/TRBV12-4	CASKPFSGGTDTQYF	TGTGCCAGCAAACCTTTTAGCGGGGGCACAGATACGCAGTATTTT
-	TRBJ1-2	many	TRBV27	CASRKAPETNYGYTF	TGTGCCAGCCGTAAGGCCCCTGAGACTAACTATGGCTACACCTTC
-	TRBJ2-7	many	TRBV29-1	CSAQTSLGEQYF	TGCAGCGCCCAAACCTCTTTGGGCGAGCAGTACTTC
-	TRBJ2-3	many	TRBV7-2	CASSLGLGRTDTQYF	TGTGCCAGCAGCTTAGGCCTTGGCCGCACAGATACGCAGTATTTT
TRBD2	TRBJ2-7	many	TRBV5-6	CASSLGASGGTYEQYF	TGTGCCAGCAGCTTGGGGGCTAGCGGAGGAACCTACGAGCAGTACTTC
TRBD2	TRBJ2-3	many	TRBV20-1	CSAREGLAVTDTQYF	TGCAGTGCTAGAGAAGGACTAGCGGTCACAGATACGCAGTATTTT
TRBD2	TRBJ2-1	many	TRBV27	CASSSGLAGDRYNEQFF	TGTGCCAGCAGTTCGGGACTAGCGGGAGACCGCTACAATGAGCAGTTCTTC
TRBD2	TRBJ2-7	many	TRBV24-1	CATRRLTSGSGPTTYEQYF	TGTGCCACCAGAAGACTGACTAGCGGGAGTGGCCCCACAACCTACGAGCAGTACTTC
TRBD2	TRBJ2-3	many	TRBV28	CASSSWTSGRADTQYF	TGTGCCAGCAGTTCATGGACTAGCGGGAGGGCGGATACGCAGTATTTT
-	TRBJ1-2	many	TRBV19	CASSIDRGYGYTF	TGTGCCAGTAGTATAGACAGGGGCTATGGCTACACCTTC
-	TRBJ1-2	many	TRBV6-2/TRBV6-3	CASSFEGRNYGYTF	TGTGCCAGCAGTTTCGAGGGACGGAACTATGGCTACACCTTC
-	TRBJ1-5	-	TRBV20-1	CSAQGQYNQPQHF	TGCAGTGCCCAAGGACAGTACAATCAGCCCCAGCATTTT
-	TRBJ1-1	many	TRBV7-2	CASSPKIGRTEAFF	TGTGCCAGCAGCCCCAAGATAGGGCGAACTGAAGCTTTCTTT
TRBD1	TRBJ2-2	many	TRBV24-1	CATSDHGTANTGELFF	TGTGCCACCAGTGACCACGGGACAGCTAACACCGGGGAGCTGTTTTTT
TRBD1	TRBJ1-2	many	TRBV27	CASSSSTGVLGGYTF	TGTGCCAGCAGTTCATCAACAGGGGTTCTAGGGGGCTACACCTTC
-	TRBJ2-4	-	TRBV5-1	CASSLDGQNIQYF	TGCGCCAGCAGCTTGGATGGGCAAAACATTCAGTACTTC
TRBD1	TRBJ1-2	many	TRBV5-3	CARSLSRTGGFGYTF	TGTGCCAGAAGCTTATCTCGGACAGGGGGCTTCGGCTACACCTTC
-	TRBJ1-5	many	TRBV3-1	CASSQSQGGRQPQHF	TGTGCCAGCAGCCAATCCCAGGGAGGACGTCAGCCCCAGCATTTT
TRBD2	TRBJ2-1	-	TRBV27	CASSLWGSGRPHGNEQFF	TGTGCCAGCAGTTTATGGGGTAGCGGGAGGCCCCACGGCAATGAGCAGTTCTTC
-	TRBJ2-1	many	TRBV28	CASSSDLAASYNEQFF	TGTGCCAGCAGTTCAGATTTAGCGGCTTCCTACAATGAGCAGTTCTTC
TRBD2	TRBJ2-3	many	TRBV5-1	CASSLGPGGPTDTQYF	TGCGCCAGCAGCTTGGGACCGGGAGGGCCTACGGATACGCAGTATTTT
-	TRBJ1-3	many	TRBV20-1	CSAIRDTETVSPGNTIYF	TGCAGTGCTATAAGGGACACTGAGACCGTTAGTCCTGGAAACACCATATATTTT
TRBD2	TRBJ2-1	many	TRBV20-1	CSAEAASGWLGNEQFF	TGCAGTGCGGAAGCGGCTAGCGGGTGGCTAGGCAATGAGCAGTTCTTC
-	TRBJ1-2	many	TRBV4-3	CASSQATGSYGYTF	TGCGCCAGCAGCCAAGCAACAGGGAGCTATGGCTACACCTTC
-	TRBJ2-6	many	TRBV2	CASSDWGTGANVLTF	TGTGCCAGCAGTGATTGGGGAACCGGGGCCAACGTCCTGACTTTC
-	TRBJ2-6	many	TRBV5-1	CASSFSISGANVLTF	TGCGCCAGCAGCTTTTCAATCTCTGGGGCCAACGTCCTGACTTTC
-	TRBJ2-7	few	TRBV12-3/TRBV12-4	CASSFGFSYEQYF	TGTGCCAGCAGTTTCGGGTTCTCCTACGAGCAGTACTTC
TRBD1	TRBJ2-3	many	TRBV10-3	CATSTGASDTQYF	TGTGCCACTTCGACAGGGGCCTCAGATACGCAGTATTTT
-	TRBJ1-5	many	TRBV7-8	CASSFGGSSNQPQHF	TGTGCCAGCAGCTTCGGCGGGTCGAGCAATCAGCCCCAGCATTTT
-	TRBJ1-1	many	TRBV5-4	CASSQGDTEAFF	TGTGCCAGCAGCCAGGGTGACACTGAAGCTTTCTTT
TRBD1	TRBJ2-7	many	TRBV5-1	CASSSGTAVPYEQYF	TGCGCCAGCAGCTCCGGGACAGCAGTTCCCTACGAGCAGTACTTC
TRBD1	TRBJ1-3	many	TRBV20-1	CSARGEAGNTIYF	TGCAGTGCCAGGGGGGAGGCTGGAAACACCATATATTTT
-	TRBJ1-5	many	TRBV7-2	CASSFGASTSQHF	TGTGCCAGCAGCTTTGGCGCCTCCACGTCCCAGCATTTT